The clone carrying this T cell receptor (beta chain) showed up just once. What it binds is not known. Researchers grouped second doses given at about 4 or about 12 weeks into one pool. Some clones are missing from TCRdb's copy, which holds only in-frame ones; the method was immunoSEQ multiplex PCR. The sample lists tens of thousands of clones, about 83% occurring once. The entry originates in a study of T cell responses to AZD1222 COVID-19 vaccine. With 0 bases removed from V and 6 bases from J, the gap between germline ends came to 11 bases. CDR3 length equals 14 residues. The germline gives CDR1 SGDLS, CDR2 YYNGEE. Overall study findings and caveats: Regions 160-218 and 743-854 dominated among vaccine-associated CD4 TCRs spanning spike. Only a handful of AZD1222 recipients, roughly six in all, had baseline seropositivity.

The TCR originated in an adult who received the AZD1222 COVID-19 vaccine. Sequenced material: peripheral blood, taken 28 days after the second AZD1222 dose. The J gene is TRBJ2-3, the V gene TRBV9; D tentatively fits TRBD1 or TRBD2 (6 bases each). The CDR3, as DNA: TGTGCCAGCAGCGTAGAGGGGGGCTGGGATACGCAGTATTTT. This translates into CASSVEGGWDTQYF.